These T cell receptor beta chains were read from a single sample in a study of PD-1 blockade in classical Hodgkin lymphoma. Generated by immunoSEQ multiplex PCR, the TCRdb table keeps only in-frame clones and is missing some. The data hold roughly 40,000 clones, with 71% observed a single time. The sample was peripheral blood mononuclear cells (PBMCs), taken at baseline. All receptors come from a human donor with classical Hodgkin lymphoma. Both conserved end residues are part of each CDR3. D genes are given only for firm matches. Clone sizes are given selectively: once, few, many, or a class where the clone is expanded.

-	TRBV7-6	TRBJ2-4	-	TGTGCCAGCAGCTTAGGTCAGGAAGGGAGAAACATTCAGTACTTC	CASSLGQEGRNIQYF
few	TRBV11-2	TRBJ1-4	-	TGTGCCAGCAGCTTAGATCAAAGCAGGAGAAACGAAAAACTGTTTTTT	CASSLDQSRRNEKLFF
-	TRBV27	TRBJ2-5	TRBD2	TGTGCCAGCAGTTTGCTAGCGGGGGAGACCCAGTACTTC	CASSLLAGETQYF
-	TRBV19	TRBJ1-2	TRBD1	TGTGCCAGTAGTACCGGGACAGGGTATGGCTACACCTTC	CASSTGTGYGYTF
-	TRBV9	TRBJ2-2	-	TGTGCCAGCAGCGTAGTAGCTAGCGGAGGGACAGGGGAGCTGTTTTTT	CASSVVASGGTGELFF
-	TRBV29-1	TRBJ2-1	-	TGCAGCGTCCGCAGGCTGTTAGGGATTTACAATGAGCAGTTCTTC	CSVRRLLGIYNEQFF
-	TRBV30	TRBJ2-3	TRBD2	TGTGCCTGGGGGCGGGAGAGGAGGGATACGCAGTATTTT	CAWGRERRDTQYF
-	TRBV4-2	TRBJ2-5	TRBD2	TGTGCCAGCAGCCAAGAACCGGCTAGCGGGATTGGGGAGACCCAGTACTTC	CASSQEPASGIGETQYF
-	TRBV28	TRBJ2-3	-	TGTGCCAGCAGGGGGGACGGATCTACTAGCACAGATACGCAGTATTTT	CASRGDGSTSTDTQYF
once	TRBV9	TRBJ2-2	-	TGTGCCAGCAGACCCGGGAACACCGGGGAGCTGTTTTTT	CASRPGNTGELFF
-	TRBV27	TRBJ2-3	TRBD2	TGTGCCAGCAGTTCGAGCGGGGGGGCCACAGATACGCAGTATTTT	CASSSSGGATDTQYF
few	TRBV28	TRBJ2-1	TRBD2	TGTGCCAGCAGTTCTCCCGGGACTAGAGGTCTCAATGAGCAGTTCTTC	CASSSPGTRGLNEQFF
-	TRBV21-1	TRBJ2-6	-	TGTGCCAGCAGCACGAGGGACAGGGTGAATTATGATGGGGCCAACGTCCTGACTTTC	CASSTRDRVNYDGANVLTF
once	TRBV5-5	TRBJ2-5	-	TGTGCCAGCAGCGCGTACAACAGGGATGAGACCCAGTACTTC	CASSAYNRDETQYF
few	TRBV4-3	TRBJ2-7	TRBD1	TGCGCCAGCAGCCAAGATCGGACAGGCACCTACGAGCAGTACTTC	CASSQDRTGTYEQYF
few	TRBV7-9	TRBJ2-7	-	TGTGCCAGCAGCTCAACCCTACGCCGCTACGAGCAGTACTTC	CASSSTLRRYEQYF
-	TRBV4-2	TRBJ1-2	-	TGTGCCAGCAGCCAGACGGGGGGCGATGGCTACACCTTC	CASSQTGGDGYTF
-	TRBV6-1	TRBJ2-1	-	TGTGCCAGCAGCCACCCCCTTCGGAAGAAGGAGCAGTTCTTC	CASSHPLRKKEQFF
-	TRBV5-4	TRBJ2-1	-	TGTGCCAGCAGGCAGTACCGGGACTACAATGAGCAGTTCTTC	CASRQYRDYNEQFF
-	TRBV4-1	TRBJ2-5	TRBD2	TGCGCCAGCAGCCCGGGGGAACTAGCGGGAGTAGAGACCCAGTACTTC	CASSPGELAGVETQYF
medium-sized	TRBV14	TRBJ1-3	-	TGTGCCAGCAGCCAAGAAATTAACATCCGGGGAAACACCATATATTTT	CASSQEINIRGNTIYF
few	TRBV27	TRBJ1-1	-	TGTGCCAGCAGTTTAATGGGACATATCATGAACACTGAAGCTTTCTTT	CASSLMGHIMNTEAFF
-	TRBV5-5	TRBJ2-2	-	TGTGCCAGCAGCTTGGATGTGACCGGGGAGCTGTTTTTT	CASSLDVTGELFF
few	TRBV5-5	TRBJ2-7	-	TGTGCCAGCAGCTCCTGGCCTGTGGGACAAGCTTACGAGCAGTACTTC	CASSSWPVGQAYEQYF
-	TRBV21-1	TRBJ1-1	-	TGTGCCAGCAGCAAAGGGCCGACAGGGGCCACATCGGACACTGAAGCTTTCTTT	CASSKGPTGATSDTEAFF
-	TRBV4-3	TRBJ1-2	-	TGCGCCAGCAGCCAAGATCGGTACAGCCTAGTCTATGGCTACACCTTC	CASSQDRYSLVYGYTF
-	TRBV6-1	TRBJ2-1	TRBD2	TGTGCCAGCAGTGTCTCTAGCGGGGGGGCCGGTAATGAGCAGTTCTTC	CASSVSSGGAGNEQFF
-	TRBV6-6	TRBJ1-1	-	TGTGCCAGCAACGACCAAATGAACACTGAAGCTTTCTTT	CASNDQMNTEAFF
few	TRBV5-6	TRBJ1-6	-	TGTGCCAGCAGCCCTAAGGGCTATAATTCACCCCTCCACTTT	CASSPKGYNSPLHF